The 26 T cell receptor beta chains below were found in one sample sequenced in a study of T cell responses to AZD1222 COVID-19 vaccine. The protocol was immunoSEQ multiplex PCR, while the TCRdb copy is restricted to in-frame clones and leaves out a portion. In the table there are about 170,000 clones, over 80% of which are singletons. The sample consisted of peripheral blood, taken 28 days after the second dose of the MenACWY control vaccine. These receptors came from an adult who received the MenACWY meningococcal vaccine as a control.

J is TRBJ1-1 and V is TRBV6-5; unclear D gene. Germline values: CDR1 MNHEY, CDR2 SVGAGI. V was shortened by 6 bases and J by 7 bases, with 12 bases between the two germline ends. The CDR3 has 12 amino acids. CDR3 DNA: TGTGCCAGCAGCTTAAACAGTTTTGAAGCTTTCTTT. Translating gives CASSLNSFEAFF.

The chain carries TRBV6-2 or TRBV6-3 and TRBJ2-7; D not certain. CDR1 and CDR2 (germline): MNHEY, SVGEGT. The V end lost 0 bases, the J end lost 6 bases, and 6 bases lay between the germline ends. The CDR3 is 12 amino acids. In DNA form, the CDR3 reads TGTGCCAGCAGTTACTCGCGGACCGAGCAGTACTTC. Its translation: CASSYSRTEQYF.

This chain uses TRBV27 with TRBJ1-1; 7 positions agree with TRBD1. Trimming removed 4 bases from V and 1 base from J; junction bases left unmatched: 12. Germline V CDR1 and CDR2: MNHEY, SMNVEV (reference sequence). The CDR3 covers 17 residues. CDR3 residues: CASSSDRVSKQNTEAFF. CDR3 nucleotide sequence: TGTGCCAGCAGTTCTGACAGGGTCTCTAAACAGAACACTGAAGCTTTCTTT.

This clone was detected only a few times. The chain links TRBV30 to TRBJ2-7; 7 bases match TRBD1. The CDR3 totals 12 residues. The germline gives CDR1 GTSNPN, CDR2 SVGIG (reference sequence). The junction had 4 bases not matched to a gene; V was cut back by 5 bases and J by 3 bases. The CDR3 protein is CAWVRDSYEQYF. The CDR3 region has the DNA TGTGCCTGGGTTCGGGACAGCTACGAGCAGTACTTC.

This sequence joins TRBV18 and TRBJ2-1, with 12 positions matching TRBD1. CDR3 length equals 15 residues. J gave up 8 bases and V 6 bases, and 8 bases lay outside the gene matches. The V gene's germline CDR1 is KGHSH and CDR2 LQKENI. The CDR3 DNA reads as TGTGCCAGCTCGCCTCGGGACAGGGGGCTGGATGAGCAGTTCTTC. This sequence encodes CASSPRDRGLDEQFF.

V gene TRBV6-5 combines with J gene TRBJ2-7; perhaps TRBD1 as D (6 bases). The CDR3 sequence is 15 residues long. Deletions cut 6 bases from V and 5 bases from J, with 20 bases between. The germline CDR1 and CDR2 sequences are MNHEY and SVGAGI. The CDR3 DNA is TGTGCCAGCAGCCCAGGCACAGGGTTTACCCACGAGCAGTACTTC. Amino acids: CASSPGTGFTHEQYF.

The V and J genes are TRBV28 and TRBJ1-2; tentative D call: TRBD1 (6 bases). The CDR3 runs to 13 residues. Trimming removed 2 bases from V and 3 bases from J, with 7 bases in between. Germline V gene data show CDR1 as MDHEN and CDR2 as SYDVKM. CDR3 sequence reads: CASSLGQYYGYTF. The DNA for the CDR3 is TGTGCCAGCAGTTTAGGACAGTACTATGGCTACACCTTC.

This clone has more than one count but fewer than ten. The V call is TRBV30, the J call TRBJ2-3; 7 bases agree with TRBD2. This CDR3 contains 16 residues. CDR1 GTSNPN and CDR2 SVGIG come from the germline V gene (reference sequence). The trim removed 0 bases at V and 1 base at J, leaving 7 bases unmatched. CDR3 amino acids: CAWSVTAGEGTDTQYF. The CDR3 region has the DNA TGTGCCTGGAGTGTAACCGCGGGAGAGGGCACAGATACGCAGTATTTT.

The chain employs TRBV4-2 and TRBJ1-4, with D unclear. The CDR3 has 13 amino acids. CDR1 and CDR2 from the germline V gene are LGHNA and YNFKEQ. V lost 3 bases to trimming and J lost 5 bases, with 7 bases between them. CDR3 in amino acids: CASSHRENEKLFF. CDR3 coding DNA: TGTGCCAGCAGCCACCGGGAGAATGAAAAACTGTTTTTT.

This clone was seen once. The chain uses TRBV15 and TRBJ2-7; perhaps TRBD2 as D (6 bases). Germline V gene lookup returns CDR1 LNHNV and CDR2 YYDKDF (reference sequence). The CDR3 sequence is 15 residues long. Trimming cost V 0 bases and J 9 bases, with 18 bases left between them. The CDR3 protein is CATSRDVETSGRQYF. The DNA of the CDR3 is TGTGCCACCAGCAGAGATGTGGAGACTAGTGGAAGGCAGTACTTC.

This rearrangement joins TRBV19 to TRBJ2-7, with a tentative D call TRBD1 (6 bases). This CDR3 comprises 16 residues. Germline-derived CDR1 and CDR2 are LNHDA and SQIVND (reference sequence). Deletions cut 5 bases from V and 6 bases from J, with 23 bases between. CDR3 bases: TGTGCCAGTAGTCGTTTTCTCCTGACAGGTTTAAGCGAGCAGTACTTC. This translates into CASSRFLLTGLSEQYF.

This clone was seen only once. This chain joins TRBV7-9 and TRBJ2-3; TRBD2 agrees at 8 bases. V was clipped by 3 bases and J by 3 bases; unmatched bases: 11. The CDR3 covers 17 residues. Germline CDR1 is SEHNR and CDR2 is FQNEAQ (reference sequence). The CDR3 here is CASSFGGASGTTDTQYF. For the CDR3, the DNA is TGTGCCAGCAGCTTCGGGGGGGCTAGCGGAACTACAGATACGCAGTATTTT.

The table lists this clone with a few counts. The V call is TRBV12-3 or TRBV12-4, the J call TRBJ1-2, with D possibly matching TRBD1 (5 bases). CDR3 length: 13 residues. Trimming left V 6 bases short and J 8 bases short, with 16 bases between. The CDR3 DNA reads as TGTGCCAGCAGCCGCGGGGACCGGGGGGGCTACACCTTC. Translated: CASSRGDRGGYTF.

The CDR3 region is CASSLYRGTEAFF. CDR3 in DNA: TGCGCCAGCAGCCTCTACAGGGGAACTGAAGCTTTCTTT. V usage is TRBV4-1 and J usage is TRBJ1-1; TRBD1 matches 7 bases. Germline V lookup: CDR1 MGHRA, CDR2 YSYEKL. The CDR3 runs to 13 residues. With V trimmed by 4 bases and J by 5 bases, 4 bases remained unmatched.

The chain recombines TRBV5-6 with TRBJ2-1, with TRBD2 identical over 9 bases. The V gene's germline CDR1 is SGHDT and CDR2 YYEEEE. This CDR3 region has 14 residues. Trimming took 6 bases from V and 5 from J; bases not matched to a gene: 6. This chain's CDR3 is CASKGLAANNEQFF. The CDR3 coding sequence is TGTGCCAGCAAGGGACTAGCAGCTAACAATGAGCAGTTCTTC.

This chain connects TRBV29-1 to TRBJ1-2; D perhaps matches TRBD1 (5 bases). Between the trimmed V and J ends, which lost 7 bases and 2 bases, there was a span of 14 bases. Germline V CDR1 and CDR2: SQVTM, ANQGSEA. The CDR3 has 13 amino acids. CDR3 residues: CSAVSRANYGYTF. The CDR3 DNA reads TGCAGCGCGGTCAGCAGGGCCAACTATGGCTACACCTTC.

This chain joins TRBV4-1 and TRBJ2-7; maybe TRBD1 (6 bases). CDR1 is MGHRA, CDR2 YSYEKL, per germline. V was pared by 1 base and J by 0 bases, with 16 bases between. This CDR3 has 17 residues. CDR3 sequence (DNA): TGCGCCAGCAGCCAAGCTTTGGACAGCTATTCCTCCTACGAGCAGTACTTC. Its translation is CASSQALDSYSSYEQYF.

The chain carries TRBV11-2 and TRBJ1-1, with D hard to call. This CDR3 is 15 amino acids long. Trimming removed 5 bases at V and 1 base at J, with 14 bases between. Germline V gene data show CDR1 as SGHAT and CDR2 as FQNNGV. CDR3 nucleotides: TGTGCCAGCAGCCCGGGTCTCCTACGGAACACTGAAGCTTTCTTT. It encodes CASSPGLLRNTEAFF.

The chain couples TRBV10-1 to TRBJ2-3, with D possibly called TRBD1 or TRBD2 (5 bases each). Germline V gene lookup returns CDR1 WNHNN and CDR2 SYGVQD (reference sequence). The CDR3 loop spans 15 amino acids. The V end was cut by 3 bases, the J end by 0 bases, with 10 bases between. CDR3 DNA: TGCGCCAGCAGTGAACTCGGGGCTAGCACAGATACGCAGTATTTT. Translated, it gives CASSELGASTDTQYF.

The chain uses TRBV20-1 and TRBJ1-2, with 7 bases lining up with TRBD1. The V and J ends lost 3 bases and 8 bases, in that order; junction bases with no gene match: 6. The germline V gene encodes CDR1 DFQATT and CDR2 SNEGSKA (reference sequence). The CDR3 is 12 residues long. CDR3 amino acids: CSASTGAWGYTF. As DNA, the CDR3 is TGCAGTGCTAGTACAGGGGCGTGGGGCTACACCTTC.

This CDR3 reads CASTPQGDNSPLHF. Here the CDR3 DNA reads TGTGCCAGCACACCACAGGGGGATAATTCACCCCTCCACTTT. The gene calls are TRBV2 and TRBJ1-6; 8 bases line up with TRBD1. The CDR3 runs to 14 residues. CDR1 and CDR2 from the germline V gene are SNHLY and FYNNEI. V dropped 7 bases and J dropped 5; count of bases not matched to a gene: 4.

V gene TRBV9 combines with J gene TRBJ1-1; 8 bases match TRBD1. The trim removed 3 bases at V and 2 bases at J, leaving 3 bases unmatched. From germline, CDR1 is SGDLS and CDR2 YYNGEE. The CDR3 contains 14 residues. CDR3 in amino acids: CASSAQGENTEAFF. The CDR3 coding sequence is TGTGCCAGCAGCGCACAGGGGGAAAACACTGAAGCTTTCTTT. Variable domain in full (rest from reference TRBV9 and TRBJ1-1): DSGVTQTPKHLITATGQRVTLRCSPRSGDLSVYWYQQSLDQGLQFLIQYYNGEERAKGNILERFSAQQFPDLHSELNLSSLELGDSALYFCASSAQGENTEAFFGQGTRLTVV.

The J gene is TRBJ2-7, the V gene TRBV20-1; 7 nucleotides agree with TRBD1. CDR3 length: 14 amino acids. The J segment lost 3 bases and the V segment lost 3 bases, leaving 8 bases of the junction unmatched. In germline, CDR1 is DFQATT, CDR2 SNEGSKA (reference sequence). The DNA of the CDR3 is TGCAGTGCTAGTTCGGGACAGCCGGACTACGAGCAGTACTTC. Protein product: CSASSGQPDYEQYF.

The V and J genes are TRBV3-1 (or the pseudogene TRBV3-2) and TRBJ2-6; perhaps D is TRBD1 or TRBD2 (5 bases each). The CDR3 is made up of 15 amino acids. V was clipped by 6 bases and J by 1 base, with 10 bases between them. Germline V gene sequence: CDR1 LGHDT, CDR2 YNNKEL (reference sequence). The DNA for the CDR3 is TGTGCCAGCAGTCCAGGGAGATCTGGGGCCAACGTCCTGACTTTC. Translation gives CASSPGRSGANVLTF.

The DNA of the CDR3 is TGTGCCAGCACTACTATAGGACAGAGCTACGAGCAGTACTTC. Translation: CASTTIGQSYEQYF. The J gene is TRBJ2-7, the V gene TRBV28, with D possibly TRBD1 on 6 matching bases. The CDR3 is made up of 14 amino acids. The V gene lost 7 bases and the J gene lost 3 bases, with 16 bases spanning the gap. The germline gives CDR1 MDHEN, CDR2 SYDVKM.

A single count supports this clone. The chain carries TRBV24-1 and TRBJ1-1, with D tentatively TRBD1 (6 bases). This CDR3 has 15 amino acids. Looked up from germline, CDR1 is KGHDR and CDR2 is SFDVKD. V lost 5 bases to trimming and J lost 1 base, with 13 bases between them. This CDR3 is CATSASTTGNTEAFF. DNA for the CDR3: TGTGCCACCAGTGCTTCCACGACAGGGAACACTGAAGCTTTCTTT.